One and the same sample provided the 7 T cell receptor beta chains below, sequenced in a study of OX40 agonist ivuxolimab in advanced cancers. The protocol was immunoSEQ multiplex PCR, while the TCRdb copy is restricted to in-frame clones and leaves out a portion. The sample includes fewer than 40,000 clones, roughly 80% of them seen just once. The material was CD4+ or CD8+ T cells sorted from blood, obtained in a trial of the OX40 agonist ivuxolimab. The receptors here all came from an adult with an advanced solid tumor such as melanoma, head and neck, liver or kidney cancer.

Comments on this clone: The sample carries other DNA sequences with the same CDR3. J is TRBJ2-7 and V is TRBV7-8; no clear D. The length of the CDR3 is 11 residues. Germline V gene sequence: CDR1 SGHVS, CDR2 FQNEAQ. V was trimmed by 3 bases and J by 6 bases, leaving 6 bases between them. The CDR3 nucleotides are TGTGCCAGCAGCTTCTTGGGCGAGCAGTACTTC. It yields the protein CASSFLGEQYF.

This chain uses TRBV30 with TRBJ2-5; TRBD2 agrees at 13 bases. The V gene end was trimmed by 5 bases and the J gene end by 5 bases; junction bases not matched to a gene: 8. This CDR3 spans 15 amino acids. The germline CDR1 and CDR2 sequences are GTSNPN and SVGIG (reference sequence). The DNA for the CDR3 is TGTGCCTGGGTAGGACTAGCGGGAGTCGTTGAGACCCAGTACTTC. It is translated as CAWVGLAGVVETQYF.

This clone has more than one count but fewer than ten. This CDR3 reads CASSLAGGPEAFF. The CDR3 DNA follows: TGCGCCAGCAGCTTGGCAGGGGGGCCTGAAGCTTTCTTT. The rearrangement links TRBV5-1 to TRBJ1-1; 7 bases match TRBD1. The length of the CDR3 is 13 residues. Germline lookup yields CDR1 SGHRS and CDR2 YFSETQ. V was clipped by 0 bases and J by 6 bases; unmatched bases: 2.

V and J are TRBV11-2 and TRBJ2-7; TRBD2 agrees at 11 bases. The CDR3 loop spans 15 amino acids. Per the germline V gene, CDR1 is SGHAT and CDR2 is FQNNGV. Unmatched junction bases numbered 7, after V lost 3 bases and J lost 6 bases. The CDR3 DNA is TGTGCCAGCAGCTTTGGGACTAGCGGTGGAGGCGAGCAGTACTTC. Its translation: CASSFGTSGGGEQYF.

This clone was found a few times. The chain carries TRBV30 and TRBJ1-2; the D gene is possibly TRBD1 (5 bases). Germline CDR1 reads GTSNPN; CDR2 reads SVGIG (reference sequence). Trimming shortened V by 0 bases and J by 4 bases, and 12 bases separated the two germline ends. The length of the CDR3 is 14 residues. CDR3 protein: CAWSVGLGPYGYTF. The CDR3 bases are TGTGCCTGGAGTGTGGGGCTGGGGCCCTATGGCTACACCTTC.

This rearrangement joins TRBV7-2 to TRBJ2-1; D is possibly TRBD2 (5 bases). The CDR3 runs 15 residues. Germline CDR1 is SGHTA and CDR2 is FQGNSA. Trimming removed 0 bases at V and 7 bases at J, with 13 bases between. The DNA of the CDR3 is TGTGCCAGCAGCTTAGCGGCTTTAGCGAGGAATGAGCAGTTCTTC. Amino acid sequence: CASSLAALARNEQFF.

This clone counts as medium-sized. J is TRBJ1-3 and V is TRBV4-1; tentative D call: TRBD1 (6 bases). In germline, CDR1 is MGHRA, CDR2 YSYEKL. Trimming cost V 0 bases and J 7 bases, with 13 bases left between them. This CDR3 spans 15 amino acids. The CDR3 sequence: CASSQDTGFGNTIYF. The DNA for the CDR3 is TGCGCCAGCAGCCAAGACACAGGGTTTGGGAACACCATATATTTT.